Each of the 23 T cell receptor beta chains below was sequenced from the same sample in a study of blood T cell repertoires in COVID-19 (dated by TCRdb to between 2020 and 2021). Libraries were constructed by the immunoSEQ multiplex PCR assay. Sourced from immuneACCESS, this table was stored by TCRdb with only in-frame sequences that have V and J called. A share of the clones is absent; for the studies checked, an unresolved V gene accounts for under half, and the remainder has no known explanation. The sample table lists fewer than 200,000 clones, roughly 80% of them with a count of one. 2.5% to 3.5% of the sample belongs to the ten largest clones. Sequencing input: peripheral blood. These TCRs come from a man between 65 and 85 years old with acute or convalescent COVID-19.

This clone was counted ten times or more. The chain carries TRBV6-4 and TRBJ2-2; D remains ambiguous. Per germline, CDR1 MRHNA and CDR2 SNTAGT. The CDR3 loop spans 13 amino acids. The V end lost 4 bases, the J end lost 6 bases, and 9 bases lay between the germline ends. The CDR3 DNA is TGTGCCAGCAGTGCTATAATGGCCGGGGAGCTGTTTTTT. Its protein product is CASSAIMAGELFF.

J is TRBJ2-1 and V is TRBV29-1, with D maybe TRBD1 (6 bases). CDR1 SQVTM and CDR2 ANQGSEA come from the germline V gene. V gave up 4 bases and J gave up 0 bases, with 25 bases separating them. The CDR3 contains 19 residues. This chain's CDR3 is CSVVVTGAPGTSSYNEQFF. The CDR3 DNA sequence: TGCAGCGTTGTTGTGACAGGAGCACCGGGAACTAGCTCCTACAATGAGCAGTTCTTC.

The rearrangement joins TRBV20-1 to TRBJ1-2, with D uncertain. V was pared by 3 bases and J by 1 base, with 9 bases between. The CDR3 sequence is 13 residues long. The germline CDR1 and CDR2 sequences are DFQATT and SNEGSKA (reference sequence). In DNA form, the CDR3 reads TGCAGTGCTAGTGGAGGATTTAACTATGGCTACACCTTC. Its translation is CSASGGFNYGYTF.

This CDR3 is CASSQDPGQPYGYTF. In nucleotides, the CDR3 is TGTGCCAGCAGCCAAGATCCGGGACAACCCTATGGCTACACCTTC. This chain links TRBV4-2 with TRBJ1-2, with D tentatively TRBD1 (6 bases). V dropped 0 bases and J dropped 4 bases, with 12 bases sitting between them. The CDR3 runs 15 residues. Germline V gene sequence: CDR1 LGHNA, CDR2 YNFKEQ.

The chain has TRBV10-1 and TRBJ2-2; D gene unclear. CDR1 and CDR2 (germline): WNHNN, SYGVQD (reference sequence). Trimming cost V 4 bases and J 6 bases, with 12 bases left between them. CDR3 length equals 14 residues. This CDR3 reads CASSVNAVAGELFF. The CDR3 DNA follows: TGCGCCAGCAGTGTGAATGCGGTGGCCGGGGAGCTGTTTTTT.

A remark on this clone: Different DNA sequences within this sample yield the same CDR3. The chain is built from TRBV11-1 and TRBJ1-6, with D possibly TRBD1 on 5 matching bases. The CDR3 sequence is 14 residues long. Germline-derived CDR1 and CDR2 are SGHAT and FQDESV (reference sequence). Trimming left V 2 bases short and J 5 bases short, with 7 bases between. CDR3 bases: TGTGCCAGCAGCTTACGGGGGAATAATTCACCCCTCCACTTT. Amino acid sequence: CASSLRGNNSPLHF. The full variable domain, rest sourced from reference TRBV11-1 and TRBJ1-6, is EAEVAQSPRYKITEKSQAVAFWCDPISGHATLYWYRQILGQGPELLVQFQDESVVDDSQLPKDRFSAERLKGVDSTLKIQPAELGDSAMYLCASSLRGNNSPLHFGNGTRLTVT.

The rearrangement uses TRBV25-1 and TRBJ1-5, with 8 bases fitting TRBD1. The length of the CDR3 is 15 residues. Trimming took 4 bases from V and 2 from J; bases not matched to a gene: 4. The V gene's germline CDR1 is MGHDK and CDR2 SYGVNS. The CDR3 protein is CASSGTGLRNQPQHF. Written as DNA, the CDR3 is TGTGCCAGCAGTGGGACAGGGCTTCGCAATCAGCCCCAGCATTTT.

This clone was seen a single time. This chain connects TRBV4-3 to TRBJ1-3; TRBD1 might be the D (6 bases). CDR1 and CDR2 (germline): LGHNA, YSLEER. With 0 bases removed from V and 2 bases from J, the gap between germline ends came to 11 bases. The length of the CDR3 is 16 residues. CDR3 residues: CASSQERTATGNTIYF. CDR3 nucleotides: TGCGCCAGCAGCCAAGAGAGGACAGCAACTGGAAACACCATATATTTT.

The chain uses TRBV7-8 and TRBJ2-2; 7 nucleotides agree with TRBD2. J gave up 2 bases and V 5 bases, and 8 bases lay outside the gene matches. The germline CDR1 and CDR2 sequences are SGHVS and FQNEAQ. The CDR3 loop spans 16 amino acids. The CDR3 bases are TGTGCCAGCAGCCGAGTCTCTAGCGGAAACACCGGGGAGCTGTTTTTT. This gives the protein CASSRVSSGNTGELFF.

This chain uses TRBV18 with TRBJ1-2, with D possibly matching TRBD1 (6 bases). V lost 5 bases to trimming and J lost 4 bases, with 17 bases between them. Germline V gene lookup returns CDR1 KGHSH and CDR2 LQKENI. The CDR3 is made up of 15 amino acids. This CDR3 reads CASSGGAFPFYGYTF. CDR3 bases: TGTGCCAGCTCAGGGGGCGCCTTCCCTTTCTATGGCTACACCTTC.

The chain recombines TRBV2 with TRBJ1-1, with TRBD1 as a possible D gene (6 bases). Germline V lookup: CDR1 SNHLY, CDR2 FYNNEI. The CDR3 length is 14 residues. V shed 7 bases and J shed 1 base, with 13 bases lying between them. Here the CDR3 reads CASTGDTPNTEAFF. The CDR3 nucleotides are TGTGCCAGCACTGGGGACACACCGAACACTGAAGCTTTCTTT.

The sample holds one count of this clone. The chain carries TRBV24-1 and TRBJ2-2, with 15 bases that match TRBD2. Germline V gives CDR1 KGHDR, CDR2 SFDVKD. The junction had 7 bases not matched to a gene; V was cut back by 10 bases and J by 11 bases. There are 14 residues in the CDR3. In nucleotides, the CDR3 is TGTGCCACAAACGAGGGACTAGCGGGAGGTGAGCTGTTTTTT. Protein: CATNEGLAGGELFF.

The V gene is TRBV28, the J gene TRBJ2-7; D is uncertain. The germline V and J ends were trimmed by 5 bases and 7 bases, with 9 bases remaining between them. The CDR3 has 11 amino acids. The V gene's germline CDR1 is MDHEN and CDR2 SYDVKM. CDR3: CASSSRWEQYF. CDR3 bases: TGTGCCAGCAGTAGCCGATGGGAGCAGTACTTC. The full variable domain, completed using reference TRBV28 and TRBJ2-7, is DVKVTQSSRYLVKRTGEKVFLECVQDMDHENMFWYRQDPGLGLRLIYFSYDVKMKEKGDIPEGYSVSREKKERFSLILESASTNQTSMYLCASSSRWEQYFGPGTRLTVT.

The chain employs TRBV7-3 and TRBJ2-3; 9 nucleotides match TRBD2. CDR3 length: 15 amino acids. V was pared by 5 bases and J by 1 base, with 4 bases of the junction left unmatched. In germline, CDR1 is SGHTA, CDR2 FQGTGA. The CDR3 loop is CASSPLAGGTDTQYF. CDR3 bases: TGTGCCAGCAGCCCGTTAGCGGGGGGCACAGATACGCAGTATTTT.

This clone has just a few counts. The rearrangement joins TRBV20-1 to TRBJ2-1; D unresolved. The CDR3 is 11 amino acids. The V end was cut by 5 bases, the J end by 1 base, with 3 bases between. Germline values: CDR1 DFQATT, CDR2 SNEGSKA (reference sequence). CDR3 residues: CSAQSYNEQFF. The DNA of the CDR3 is TGCAGTGCTCAATCCTACAATGAGCAGTTCTTC.

The V call is TRBV4-3, the J call TRBJ2-7; the D gene is possibly TRBD1 (5 bases). The length of the CDR3 is 15 residues. CDR1 and CDR2 from the germline V gene are LGHNA and YSLEER. With 1 base removed from V and 3 bases from J, the gap between germline ends came to 13 bases. CDR3 sequence: CASSQGSQGFYEQYF. CDR3 sequence (DNA): TGCGCCAGCAGCCAAGGTTCGCAGGGTTTCTACGAGCAGTACTTC.

The chain uses TRBV7-6 and TRBJ2-5; 7 bases fit TRBD2. Germline CDR1 reads SGHVS; CDR2 reads FNYEAQ. Unmatched junction bases numbered 6, after V lost 3 bases and J lost 2 bases. The CDR3 is 15 residues long. The CDR3 is CASSFRDYGQETQYF. The CDR3 DNA follows: TGTGCCAGCAGCTTCCGGGACTACGGACAAGAGACCCAGTACTTC.

The CDR3 DNA reads TGTGCCAGCAGCGTTACAACCGGGATGTTATATTTT. It specifies CASSVTTGMLYF. The rearrangement uses TRBV9 and TRBJ1-3; D not resolved. V was pared by 2 bases and J by 14 bases, with 14 bases between. Germline V CDR1 and CDR2: SGDLS, YYNGEE. The CDR3 is 12 amino acids. Together with reference TRBV9 and TRBJ1-3, the CDR3 gives the full variable domain: DSGVTQTPKHLITATGQRVTLRCSPRSGDLSVYWYQQSLDQGLQFLIQYYNGEERAKGNILERFSAQQFPDLHSELNLSSLELGDSALYFCASSVTTGMLYFGEGSWLTVV.

The gene calls are TRBV5-1 and TRBJ2-2; TRBD2 matches 14 bases. Germline values: CDR1 SGHRS, CDR2 YFSETQ. The CDR3 extends over 17 amino acids. With 0 bases clipped from V and 7 bases from J, the junction kept 5 bases outside the gene matches. The DNA of the CDR3 is TGCGCCAGCAGCTTGGACGGACTAGCGGGGGGATACGGGGAGCTGTTTTTT. Translation: CASSLDGLAGGYGELFF.

The chain links TRBV28 to TRBJ1-5; TRBD1 aligns across 10 bases. The CDR3 is 13 residues long. The junction had 1 base not matched to a gene; V was cut back by 4 bases and J by 7 bases. Germline assignment: CDR1 MDHEN and CDR2 SYDVKM. CDR3 bases: TGTGCCAGCAGTTGGACAGGGGGGCAGCCCCAGCATTTT. Protein: CASSWTGGQPQHF.

The rearrangement links TRBV19 to TRBJ2-1, with D maybe TRBD2 (7 bases). V was pared by 6 bases and J by 1 base, with 19 bases between. Germline values: CDR1 LNHDA, CDR2 SQIVND (reference sequence). The CDR3 is made up of 17 amino acids. The CDR3 DNA sequence: TGTGCCAGTAGGGTTGGGGGGGGCCATGAGTCCTACAATGAGCAGTTCTTC. This sequence encodes CASRVGGGHESYNEQFF. Full variable domain (outside the CDR3, taken from reference TRBV19 and TRBJ2-1): DGGITQSPKYLFRKEGQNVTLSCEQNLNHDAMYWYRQDPGQGLRLIYYSQIVNDFQKGDIAEGYSVSREKKESFPLTVTSAQKNPTAFYLCASRVGGGHESYNEQFFGPGTRLTVL.

The genes are TRBV5-1 and TRBJ1-6; 8 bases align to TRBD1. The germline V gene encodes CDR1 SGHRS and CDR2 YFSETQ. Unmatched junction bases numbered 4, after V lost 4 bases and J lost 7 bases. The CDR3 is 14 amino acids. In DNA, the CDR3 is TGCGCCAGCAGCGTGACAGGGGTAAATTCACCCCTCCACTTT. Translation gives CASSVTGVNSPLHF.

This clone was seen more than once but under ten times. Written as DNA, the CDR3 is TGCGCCAGCAGTTACGGACTAGCGGGACAAGAGACCCAGTACTTC. This gives the protein CASSYGLAGQETQYF. The V and J genes are TRBV5-1 and TRBJ2-5, with 12 bases aligning to TRBD2. CDR1 is SGHRS and CDR2 is YFSETQ in the germline V gene. This CDR3 is 15 amino acids long. V dropped 5 bases and J dropped 2; count of bases not matched to a gene: 4.